These T cell receptor beta chains were read from a single sample in a study of blood T cell dynamics during melanoma immunotherapy. TCRdb's table, derived via immunoSEQ multiplex PCR, lists solely in-frame clones and lacks some. The sample includes 8,000 to 9,000 clones, about 85% of them seen just once. The input for sequencing was blood, taken from a patient treated with checkpoint blockade. The receptors derive from a human donor with melanoma. The CDR3 runs from the conserved cysteine through the conserved F or W. The D gene is left open where the match is weak. Expanded clones are given a class, and other clones once, few, many or no size at all.

v_gene	abundance	len	j_gene	d_gene	CDR3nt	CDR3aa
TRBV21-1	NA	22	TRBJ2-6	NA	TGTGCCAGCAGCAAAGTTGTGCTAGCGGGGGGTTCTCCGTGCTCTGGGGCCAACGTCCTGACTTTC	CASSKVVLAGGSPCSGANVLTF
TRBV29-1	once	11	TRBJ2-7	NA	TGCAGCGCCTCGGACAGCTACGAGCAGTACTTC	CSASDSYEQYF
TRBV29-1	NA	11	TRBJ2-1	NA	TGCAGCGTTTGGTGGTACAATGAGCAGTTCTTC	CSVWWYNEQFF
TRBV7-8	NA	17	TRBJ1-5	TRBD1	TGTGCCAGCAGCCAGACCCGGGGACAGGGAGCGAGACAGCCCCAGCATTTT	CASSQTRGQGARQPQHF
TRBV5-1	NA	11	TRBJ2-1	NA	TGCGCCAGCAGCTTAAGGTGGGAGCAGTTCTTC	CASSLRWEQFF
TRBV7-6	NA	17	TRBJ2-7	NA	TGTGCCAGCAGCCCAAGGGTTCAGCCCCAACCTCCCTACGAGCAGTACTTC	CASSPRVQPQPPYEQYF
TRBV6-4	NA	15	TRBJ2-3	TRBD2	TGTGCCAGCAGTGACAAAGCGGGGGGGCTAGATACGCAGTATTTT	CASSDKAGGLDTQYF
TRBV6-1	NA	11	TRBJ2-5	NA	TGTGCCAGCTCCCGGGCGGAGACCCAGTACTTC	CASSRAETQYF
TRBV7-3	NA	13	TRBJ2-7	TRBD1	TGTGCCAGCAGTTTTCAGGGGGCGAGAGAGCAGTACTTC	CASSFQGAREQYF
TRBV18	NA	18	TRBJ2-6	TRBD1	TGTGCCAGCTCACCAGACAGGGGGTATATTTCTGGGGCCAACGTCCTGACTTTC	CASSPDRGYISGANVLTF
TRBV5-4	NA	15	TRBJ1-1	NA	TGTGCCAGCAGCTTGGCAGGGTCTATGAACACTGAAGCTTTCTTT	CASSLAGSMNTEAFF
TRBV4-1	NA	16	TRBJ1-6	NA	TGCGCCAGCAGCCCGTCGTTGGGGGCTCGTAATTCACCCCTCCACTTT	CASSPSLGARNSPLHF
TRBV6-1	NA	14	TRBJ2-1	NA	TGTGCCAGTATGCAGACCGTCGTATACAATGAGCAGTTCTTC	CASMQTVVYNEQFF
TRBV5-6	NA	18	TRBJ2-6	NA	TGTGCCAGCAGCTGGTATAGTCCTTTGGGCTCTGGGGCCAACGTCCTGACTTTC	CASSWYSPLGSGANVLTF